This T cell receptor beta chain was recovered during a study of cytomegalovirus exposure and HLA in healthy donors. Regarding this clone: Antigen: not known.

Study-level results: Relative to the approximately 700-donor mean, N-insertions were reportedly fewer in an Asian-associated ancestry cluster in a later analysis. Upon later analysis, TCR association rates were observed to vary by HLA locus, being highest for DRB1 and lowest for HLA-C.

Germline-derived CDR1 and CDR2 are SGDLS and YYNGEE. This CDR3 is built from 13 residues. Losses at the gene ends were 4 bases for V and 2 bases for J; bases not matched to a gene: 2. The PCR employed 60 Vbeta primers together with 13 Jbeta primers. Authors' data handling: An analysis that came later counted roughly 87 million unique TCR beta chains, about 10 million shared. Method: immunoSEQ multiplex PCR; TCRdb's copy keeps in-frame clones and lacks some. V and J calls and clone size are those listed in that table; D and trimming were worked out from the DNA. The repertoire holds around 150,000 clones, 65% to 85% seen once, with about 3% in the top ten.

This chain connects TRBV9 to TRBJ1-2; TRBD1 aligns across 7 bases. Material for sequencing was PBMCs. The sequence was collected from a woman aged 50 to 65 in good health and CMV-seropositive. The CDR3 DNA is TGTGCCAGCAGCCTACAGGGGAACTATGGCTACACCTTC. Amino acid sequence: CASSLQGNYGYTF.